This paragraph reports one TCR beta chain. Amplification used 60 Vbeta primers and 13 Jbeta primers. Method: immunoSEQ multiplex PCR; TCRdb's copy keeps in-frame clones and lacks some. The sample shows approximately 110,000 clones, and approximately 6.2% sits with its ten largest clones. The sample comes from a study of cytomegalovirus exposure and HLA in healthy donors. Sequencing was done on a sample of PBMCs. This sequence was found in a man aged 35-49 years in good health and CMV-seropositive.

For the CDR3, the DNA is TGTGCCATCAGTGAGCCTCAGACTAGCGGGAGCAATGAGCAGTTCTTC. Residues: CAISEPQTSGSNEQFF. The chain recombines TRBV10-3 with TRBJ2-1, with 12 positions matching TRBD2. After removal of 2 bases from V and 6 bases from J, the junction contained 5 bases not matched to a gene. CDR1 and CDR2 (germline): ENHRY, SYGVKD. CDR3 size: 16 residues.